Shown below are 27 T cell receptor beta chains from a single sample sequenced in a study of cytomegalovirus exposure and HLA in healthy donors. 60 Vbeta and 13 Jbeta primers were used in PCR. Produced via immunoSEQ multiplex PCR; TCRdb's table is partial and in-frame only. The profile shows over 150,000 clones, approximately 80% of them singletons. Material: PBMCs. The receptors shown here come from a man over 45 in good health and CMV-seropositive.

The chain couples TRBV7-2 to TRBJ1-2, with D perhaps TRBD1 (6 bases). CDR1 SGHTA and CDR2 FQGNSA come from the germline V gene. The CDR3 has 12 residues. Deletions cut 5 bases from V and 8 bases from J, with 12 bases between. The CDR3 sequence: CASSPGQRGYTF. The DNA of the CDR3 is TGTGCCAGCAGCCCAGGACAGCGCGGCTACACCTTC.

The V and J genes are TRBV25-1 and TRBJ1-1; D is ambiguous. The V gene's germline CDR1 is MGHDK and CDR2 SYGVNS. Trimming took off 0 bases at V and 3 bases at J, with 8 bases between the two ends. The CDR3 runs 14 residues. The CDR3 DNA is TGTGCCAGCAGTGAATATACGGGGTACACTGAAGCTTTCTTT. It yields the protein CASSEYTGYTEAFF.

V is TRBV28 and J is TRBJ2-7; TRBD2 might be the D (7 bases). Trimming removed 4 bases at V and 0 bases at J, with 16 bases between. CDR1 is MDHEN, CDR2 SYDVKM, per germline. The CDR3 contains 16 residues. In DNA, the CDR3 is TGTGCCAGCAGTTCACCCTCGGGGGGCGGCTCCTACGAGCAGTACTTC. It codes for CASSSPSGGGSYEQYF.

The table lists this clone with a few counts. The rearrangement links TRBV7-9 to TRBJ2-1, with TRBD2 matching over 13 bases. The CDR3 loop spans 15 amino acids. The V gene's germline CDR1 is SEHNR and CDR2 FQNEAQ (reference sequence). Trimming removed 5 bases from V and 10 bases from J; junction bases left unmatched: 8. CDR3 sequence (DNA): TGTGCCAGCAGCCATGGGACTAGCGGGACAGGGGAGCAGTTCTTC. It yields the protein CASSHGTSGTGEQFF.

About this clone itself: One end of the junction varies from germline; a read error may be responsible. The chain joins TRBV7-2 to TRBJ2-5; the match to TRBD1 covers 10 bases. Germline CDR1 is SGHTA and CDR2 is FQGNSA. The CDR3 is 13 amino acids. CDR3 in amino acids: CASSSIGTGDQHF. CDR3 bases: TGTGCCAGCAGCTCCATCGGGACAGGGGACCAACACTTC.

The CDR3 DNA reads as TGTGCCATCAGCAATAGCGGGGGAGACAATGAGCAGTTCTTC. This translates into CAISNSGGDNEQFF. The chain links TRBV10-3 to TRBJ2-1, with TRBD2 matching over 9 bases. The CDR3 is made up of 14 amino acids. Germline lookup yields CDR1 ENHRY and CDR2 SYGVKD. The ends lost 6 bases at V and 5 bases at J; junction bases unmatched: 5.

The V gene is TRBV9, the J gene TRBJ2-2, with unresolved D. CDR3 length equals 16 residues. Germline assignment: CDR1 SGDLS and CDR2 YYNGEE. V gave up 2 bases and J gave up 1 base, with 12 bases separating them. CDR3 loop: CASSVNSPLNTGELFF. CDR3 coding DNA: TGTGCCAGCAGCGTCAACTCACCCCTGAACACCGGGGAGCTGTTTTTT. The complete variable domain, with remaining parts taken from reference TRBV9 and TRBJ2-2, reads DSGVTQTPKHLITATGQRVTLRCSPRSGDLSVYWYQQSLDQGLQFLIQYYNGEERAKGNILERFSAQQFPDLHSELNLSSLELGDSALYFCASSVNSPLNTGELFFGEGSRLTVL.

This clone was found once. The genes are TRBV28 and TRBJ1-1; possible D gene TRBD1, 6 bases. V lost 7 bases and J 1 base, leaving 16 bases between the germline ends. This CDR3 has 15 amino acids. Germline loops: CDR1 MDHEN, CDR2 SYDVKM. CDR3 amino acids: CASTPSGTPNTEAFF. The DNA for the CDR3 is TGTGCCAGCACCCCATCCGGGACACCGAACACTGAAGCTTTCTTT.

This clone was observed once. V gene TRBV6-1 combines with J gene TRBJ1-1; maybe TRBD1 (6 bases). This CDR3 contains 13 residues. CDR1 is MNHNS, CDR2 SASEGT, per germline. Trimming left V 4 bases short and J 4 bases short, with 10 bases between. CDR3: CASSVTGPTEAFF. CDR3 DNA sequence: TGTGCCAGCAGTGTTACAGGGCCCACTGAAGCTTTCTTT.

The chain has TRBV7-2 and TRBJ2-1; D is undetermined. This CDR3 has 17 amino acids. CDR1 and CDR2 from the germline V gene are SGHTA and FQGNSA. V was pared by 6 bases and J by 2 bases, with 20 bases between. The CDR3 here is CASRKEDYSPTYNEQFF. The CDR3 nucleotides read TGTGCCAGCAGAAAAGAGGATTATTCTCCCACCTACAATGAGCAGTTCTTC.

The rearrangement uses TRBV19 and TRBJ2-5; D is unclear. Germline V gene data show CDR1 as LNHDA and CDR2 as SQIVND (reference sequence). The CDR3 sequence is 14 residues long. V dropped 1 base and J dropped 2 bases, with 8 bases sitting between them. The CDR3 is CASSIGRLQETQYF. The CDR3 DNA follows: TGTGCCAGTAGTATAGGTCGACTTCAAGAGACCCAGTACTTC.

The chain joins TRBV10-3 to TRBJ1-2; D uncertain. Germline V lookup: CDR1 ENHRY, CDR2 SYGVKD. CDR3 length: 12 amino acids. With 6 bases removed from V and 4 bases from J, the gap between germline ends came to 9 bases. As DNA, the CDR3 is TGTGCCATCAGCGAGGACTTCTATGGCTACACCTTC. Encoded protein: CAISEDFYGYTF.

The V and J genes are TRBV5-1 and TRBJ1-4; 7 bases match TRBD1. The junction had 7 bases not matched to a gene; V was cut back by 5 bases and J by 6 bases. Germline-derived CDR1 and CDR2 are SGHRS and YFSETQ. The CDR3 contains 14 residues. CDR3 nucleotides: TGCGCCAGCAGGGGGACAGCCGGGGATGAAAAACTGTTTTTT. As protein: CASRGTAGDEKLFF.

The genes are TRBV2 and TRBJ1-2; no clear D. Germline values: CDR1 SNHLY, CDR2 FYNNEI. With 0 bases removed from V and 8 bases from J, the gap between germline ends came to 10 bases. The CDR3 has 13 residues. The CDR3 loop reads CASSEARQNGYTF. In DNA form, the CDR3 reads TGTGCCAGCAGTGAAGCGAGGCAGAACGGCTACACCTTC.

The V call is TRBV5-6, the J call TRBJ1-1; 7 nucleotides align to TRBD1. This CDR3 region has 19 residues. Germline V gives CDR1 SGHDT, CDR2 YYEEEE. The ends lost 0 bases at V and 1 base at J; junction bases unmatched: 15. DNA of the CDR3: TGTGCCAGCAGCTTGGCAGTGTCCGTGTCCCAGGGGGAGAACACTGAAGCTTTCTTT. Translating it yields CASSLAVSVSQGENTEAFF.

The chain uses TRBV10-3 and TRBJ1-3, with a possible D match to TRBD1 (6 bases). Germline lookup yields CDR1 ENHRY and CDR2 SYGVKD. V was trimmed by 2 bases and J by 5 bases, leaving 10 bases between them. The CDR3 covers 14 residues. The CDR3 sequence is CAISERGFRNTIYF. DNA of the CDR3: TGTGCCATCAGTGAGAGGGGGTTTAGAAACACCATATATTTT.

As to this clone: At one end the junction does not follow the germline gene, possibly because of a read error. This chain links TRBV7-9 with TRBJ1-5, with D uncertain. CDR3 length: 17 residues. Germline V lookup: CDR1 SEHNR, CDR2 FQNEAQ (reference sequence). The DNA of the CDR3 is TGTTCCAGCAGCTTAGCGTATGGGGTGGGAGTACCGGGGCCCCAGCATTTT. Encoded protein: CSSSLAYGVGVPGPQHF.

The chain couples TRBV11-3 to TRBJ2-5, with 16 bases that match TRBD2. From germline, CDR1 is SGHNT and CDR2 YENEEA. The CDR3 runs to 17 residues. Losses at the gene ends were 5 bases for V and 2 bases for J; bases not matched to a gene: 5. In nucleotides, the CDR3 is TGTGCCAGCAGCCAGGGACTAGCGGGGGGGCCGCAAGAGACCCAGTACTTC. Translated: CASSQGLAGGPQETQYF.

J is TRBJ1-2 and V is TRBV27; D is unresolved. The CDR3 is 13 residues long. Germline lookup yields CDR1 MNHEY and CDR2 SMNVEV (reference sequence). Trimming removed 0 bases at V and 8 bases at J, with 10 bases between. The CDR3 DNA follows: TGTGCCAGCAGTTTATCGGCGGGCGGCGGCTACACCTTC. Amino acids: CASSLSAGGGYTF.

This sequence joins TRBV7-6 and TRBJ2-5, with unresolved D. The CDR3 spans 16 residues. The V end was cut by 4 bases, the J end by 2 bases, with 17 bases between. Per germline, CDR1 SGHVS and CDR2 FNYEAQ. The DNA of the CDR3 is TGTGCCAGCAGCTCCCTTGGGCAGGCACCTCAAGAGACCCAGTACTTC. Residues: CASSSLGQAPQETQYF.

This clone was seen just once. The chain couples TRBV5-4 to TRBJ1-2, with 10 nucleotides matching TRBD1. V lost 4 bases, J lost 3 bases, and 6 bases stayed unmatched. The germline V gene encodes CDR1 SGHNT and CDR2 YYREEE (reference sequence). This CDR3 region has 15 residues. The CDR3 DNA reads as TGTGCCAGCAGCACGGGGACAGGGGTCTACTATGGCTACACCTTC. This encodes CASSTGTGVYYGYTF.

This clone was seen a few times. This sequence joins TRBV9 and TRBJ2-1; D uncertain. Germline values: CDR1 SGDLS, CDR2 YYNGEE. Deletions cut 4 bases from V and 5 bases from J, with 10 bases between. CDR3 length: 13 amino acids. The CDR3 sequence: CASSPRTHNEQFF. As DNA, the CDR3 is TGTGCCAGCAGCCCCAGAACGCACAATGAGCAGTTCTTC.

CDR3 DNA: TGCAGCGTTGACCTAGCGGGAGTGGGGGAGACCCAGTACTTC. As protein: CSVDLAGVGETQYF. The chain is built from TRBV29-1 and TRBJ2-5, with TRBD2 matching 10 bases. Per germline, CDR1 SQVTM and CDR2 ANQGSEA. The CDR3 sequence is 14 residues long. Trimming removed 3 bases from V and 5 bases from J; junction bases left unmatched: 6. The full variable domain, in which reference TRBV29-1 and TRBJ2-5 provide the parts outside the CDR3, is SAVISQKPSRDICQRGTSLTIQCQVDSQVTMMFWYRQQPGQSLTLIATANQGSEATYESGFVIDKFPISRPNLTFSTLTVSNMSPEDSSIYLCSVDLAGVGETQYFGPGTRLLVL.

The chain couples TRBV19 to TRBJ1-2; D not certain. The germline V and J ends were trimmed by 4 bases and 3 bases, with 9 bases remaining between them. The CDR3 loop spans 13 amino acids. Germline V gives CDR1 LNHDA, CDR2 SQIVND (reference sequence). The CDR3 DNA reads as TGTGCCAGTAGTACCTCCCCCGACTATGGCTACACCTTC. Protein sequence: CASSTSPDYGYTF.

This clone was found a few times. This chain joins TRBV27 and TRBJ2-2; weak D call: TRBD2 (6 bases). Trimming removed 6 bases at V and 7 bases at J, with 18 bases between. Germline V lookup: CDR1 MNHEY, CDR2 SMNVEV (reference sequence). This CDR3 spans 15 amino acids. CDR3 nucleotide sequence: TGTGCCAGCAGCCCGGGGGTTGTCGGTGTCGGGGAGCTGTTTTTT. Translated, it gives CASSPGVVGVGELFF.

The chain joins TRBV4-1 to TRBJ2-3; D might be TRBD2 (5 bases). The V and J ends lost 0 bases and 1 base respectively, with 11 bases between them. The CDR3 sequence is 16 residues long. Germline V CDR1 and CDR2: MGHRA, YSYEKL. The CDR3 sequence is CASSQDSGKRTDTQYF. The CDR3 coding sequence is TGCGCCAGCAGCCAAGATTCGGGGAAACGCACAGATACGCAGTATTTT.

V is TRBV29-1 and J is TRBJ1-1; TRBD1 matches 9 bases. The CDR3 length is 13 residues. Germline values: CDR1 SQVTM, CDR2 ANQGSEA. Trimming took 5 bases from V and 9 from J; bases not matched to a gene: 10. The CDR3 protein is CSVPGRDRVKAFF. CDR3 bases: TGCAGCGTTCCTGGCCGGGACAGGGTAAAAGCTTTCTTT. Using reference TRBV29-1 and TRBJ1-1 for the parts outside the CDR3, the full variable domain is SAVISQKPSRDICQRGTSLTIQCQVDSQVTMMFWYRQQPGQSLTLIATANQGSEATYESGFVIDKFPISRPNLTFSTLTVSNMSPEDSSIYLCSVPGRDRVKAFFGQGTRLTVV.